The present TCR beta chain was sequenced within a study of blood T cells in healthy people across ages. Study-wide points: The CMV status of each donor remained undetermined, and this could have confounded shifts in expanded clonotypes.

The CDR3 runs to 14 residues. The V gene's germline CDR1 is MDHEN and CDR2 SYDVKM. V lost 7 bases and J lost 2, with 15 bases in between. Remarks on this clonotype: Its matching antigen is unknown.

A sample-barcoded 5' primer and a J-beta primer mix were used in a second PCR of about 7 to 12 cycles. TCRdb reprocessed the 5' RACE reads via MiXCR and lists one record per CDR3 protein. The data hold 1,300,000 or so distinct CDR3 sequences, with approximately 60% observed a single time. This sequence was found in a man younger than 30 in good health. Material for sequencing was blood. V is TRBV28 and J is TRBJ2-7; D is perhaps TRBD1 (6 bases). The CDR3 protein is CASNFLGQPYEQYF. CDR3 nucleotide sequence: TGTGCCAGCAACTTCCTTGGACAGCCCTACGAGCAGTACTTC.